The 27 T cell receptor beta chains given below trace back to one sample, sequenced in a study of cytomegalovirus exposure and HLA in healthy donors. Assay: immunoSEQ multiplex PCR; the TCRdb copy retains only in-frame clones and omits some. The sample records 70,000 or so clones, 94% being singletons. Input material: PBMCs. The receptors shown here come from a man younger than 30 in good health and CMV-seropositive.

The rearrangement uses TRBV2 and TRBJ1-2; possibly TRBD1 for D (5 bases). Germline V CDR1 and CDR2: SNHLY, FYNNEI. Trimming pared 1 base from V and 3 bases from J, leaving 6 bases between. The CDR3 covers 13 residues. CDR3 coding DNA: TGTGCCAGCAGTGAAGGACAGTACTATGGCTACACCTTC. It is translated as CASSEGQYYGYTF.

The chain combines TRBV28 with TRBJ1-2; 7 positions agree with TRBD1. Germline V gene sequence: CDR1 MDHEN, CDR2 SYDVKM. The CDR3 totals 14 residues. The V segment lost 4 bases and the J segment 3 bases; nucleotides outside the gene matches: 5. The CDR3 is CASSSGGLDYGYTF. The CDR3 DNA is TGTGCCAGCAGTTCAGGGGGGTTGGACTATGGCTACACCTTC.

This chain connects TRBV28 to TRBJ2-1; D is ambiguous. Germline-derived CDR1 and CDR2 are MDHEN and SYDVKM. The CDR3 is 15 amino acids. The V end lost 2 bases, the J end lost 2 bases, and 10 bases lay between the germline ends. The CDR3 DNA is TGTGCCAGCAGTTTAAGTAGCCCCCCCTACAATGAGCAGTTCTTC. Translation gives CASSLSSPPYNEQFF.

The chain carries TRBV29-1 and TRBJ2-7; TRBD1 aligns across 7 bases. V trimming: 4 bases; J trimming: 3 bases; junction bases outside the gene matches: 12. Per germline, CDR1 SQVTM and CDR2 ANQGSEA. This CDR3 comprises 15 residues. CDR3 nucleotides: TGCAGCGTTGTATATGGGACAGCCAACCACTACGAGCAGTACTTC. It is translated as CSVVYGTANHYEQYF.

This rearrangement joins TRBV7-9 to TRBJ2-1, with TRBD2 as a possible D gene (6 bases). Per the germline V gene, CDR1 is SEHNR and CDR2 is FQNEAQ (reference sequence). The V gene lost 6 bases and the J gene lost 0 bases, with 18 bases spanning the gap. The CDR3 runs to 17 residues. DNA of the CDR3: TGTGCCAGCAGTCCGATAGCGGAGGAGAGCTCCTACAATGAGCAGTTCTTC. Amino acid sequence: CASSPIAEESSYNEQFF.

The rearrangement joins TRBV10-3 to TRBJ2-7, with 7 bases fitting TRBD2. The CDR3 totals 15 residues. Germline trimming cut 0 bases from V and 5 bases from J; bases unmatched to any gene: 7. Looked up from germline, CDR1 is ENHRY and CDR2 is SYGVKD. DNA for the CDR3: TGTGCCATCAGTGAGTCTGGCGGGAGTATCCACGAGCAGTACTTC. This sequence encodes CAISESGGSIHEQYF.

For this clone: At one end, the junction sequence differs from germline, possibly due to a read error. This rearrangement joins TRBV7-7 to TRBJ2-1; 7 bases align to TRBD2. This CDR3 contains 15 residues. Per the germline V gene, CDR1 is SSHAT and CDR2 is FNYEAQ (reference sequence). CDR3: CASSLRLALYNEQFF. The CDR3, as DNA: TGTGCTAGCAGCTTAAGACTAGCTCTCTACAATGAGCAGTTCTTC.

The V gene is TRBV5-6, the J gene TRBJ2-7, with TRBD1 identical over 7 bases. The CDR3 has 14 residues. The V and J ends lost 4 bases and 3 bases, in that order; junction bases with no gene match: 7. Germline values: CDR1 SGHDT, CDR2 YYEEEE. CDR3 nucleotides: TGTGCCAGCAGCAGCAACAGGGGCCACTACGAGCAGTACTTC. Its protein is CASSSNRGHYEQYF. The entire variable domain, with the rest obtained from reference TRBV5-6 and TRBJ2-7, is as follows: DAGVTQSPTHLIKTRGQQVTLRCSPKSGHDTVSWYQQALGQGPQFIFQYYEEEERQRGNFPDRFSGHQFPNYSSELNVNALLLGDSALYLCASSSNRGHYEQYFGPGTRLTVT.

The chain joins TRBV7-3 to TRBJ2-3, with 13 positions matching TRBD2. The CDR3 runs to 16 residues. Germline assignment: CDR1 SGHTA and CDR2 FQGTGA. With V trimmed by 5 bases and J by 5 bases, 7 bases remained unmatched. The CDR3 is CASSEGLAGVLDTQYF. DNA of the CDR3: TGTGCCAGCAGCGAAGGACTAGCGGGAGTCTTAGATACGCAGTATTTT.

The chain employs TRBV7-8 and TRBJ1-3; D not certain. CDR3 length: 13 amino acids. The V and J ends lost 5 bases and 3 bases respectively, with 8 bases between them. Germline CDR1 is SGHVS and CDR2 is FQNEAQ. The DNA for the CDR3 is TGTGCCAGCAGCCCTACCGATGGAAACACCATATATTTT. Its translation is CASSPTDGNTIYF.

The chain couples TRBV4-2 to TRBJ2-2; D is unclear. V was trimmed by 4 bases and J by 6 bases, leaving 9 bases between them. The germline V gene has CDR1 LGHNA and CDR2 YNFKEQ. This CDR3 has 13 residues. In nucleotides, the CDR3 is TGTGCCAGCAGCCGGCTAGAAGCCGGGGAGCTGTTTTTT. Amino acid sequence: CASSRLEAGELFF.

The chain uses TRBV4-2 and TRBJ2-3, with 13 bases that match TRBD2. Germline values: CDR1 LGHNA, CDR2 YNFKEQ. There are 18 residues in the CDR3. J was trimmed by 4 bases and V by 4 bases; bases with no gene match: 11. This chain's CDR3 is CASSPPGLAGAGADTQYF. In DNA, the CDR3 is TGTGCCAGCAGCCCTCCCGGACTAGCGGGAGCCGGGGCAGATACGCAGTATTTT.

In its sample, this clone was seen once. The chain recombines TRBV27 with TRBJ2-3; unclear D gene. The germline V gene encodes CDR1 MNHEY and CDR2 SMNVEV (reference sequence). Trimming left V 2 bases short and J 6 bases short, with 9 bases between. CDR3 length: 13 amino acids. In nucleotides, the CDR3 is TGTGCCAGCAGTTTAGGTACTCCTGATACGCAGTATTTT. This translates into CASSLGTPDTQYF.

This chain connects TRBV29-1 to TRBJ2-7, with a weak D call TRBD2 (6 bases). V dropped 0 bases and J dropped 4 bases, with 19 bases sitting between them. Germline V gene lookup returns CDR1 SQVTM and CDR2 ANQGSEA. CDR3 length: 16 amino acids. The CDR3 loop reads CSVEDRWAEGIYEQYF. CDR3 nucleotide sequence: TGCAGCGTTGAAGATCGGTGGGCGGAGGGTATTTACGAGCAGTACTTC.

CDR3 in DNA: TGTGCCAGCAGTGGACTAGCGGGAAACAATGAGCAGTTCTTC. The encoded protein is CASSGLAGNNEQFF. The V call is TRBV27, the J call TRBJ2-1; TRBD2 agrees at 12 bases. The V segment lost 5 bases and the J segment 5 bases; nucleotides outside the gene matches: 1. The CDR3 is made up of 14 amino acids. The V gene's germline CDR1 is MNHEY and CDR2 SMNVEV (reference sequence).

This chain links TRBV28 with TRBJ1-2, with TRBD1 matching over 7 bases. J gave up 3 bases and V 5 bases, and 6 bases lay outside the gene matches. The CDR3 has 14 amino acids. Per germline, CDR1 MDHEN and CDR2 SYDVKM. The CDR3 DNA reads as TGTGCCAGCAGTACCCCCGGGACAGACTATGGCTACACCTTC. It translates to CASSTPGTDYGYTF.

The V and J genes are TRBV6-6 and TRBJ2-4; tentative D call: TRBD2 (7 bases). There are 13 residues in the CDR3. From germline, CDR1 is MNHNY and CDR2 SVGAGI (reference sequence). V was trimmed by 7 bases and J by 9 bases, leaving 16 bases between them. CDR3 residues: CASNQREGGIQYF. CDR3 DNA: TGTGCCAGCAACCAGCGGGAAGGGGGCATTCAGTACTTC.

The chain couples TRBV4-2 to TRBJ2-7; perhaps TRBD2 as D (5 bases). The germline V gene has CDR1 LGHNA and CDR2 YNFKEQ. The length of the CDR3 is 13 residues. V was trimmed by 1 base and J by 9 bases, leaving 13 bases between them. In nucleotides, the CDR3 is TGTGCCAGCAGCCAAGGGACTGTGGATGGGCAGTACTTC. It yields the protein CASSQGTVDGQYF.

The chain combines TRBV27 with TRBJ2-1, with 10 nucleotides matching TRBD2. Germline CDR1 and CDR2: MNHEY and SMNVEV (reference sequence). The V gene end was trimmed by 6 bases and the J gene end by 3 bases; junction bases not matched to a gene: 5. This CDR3 has 15 residues. The CDR3 sequence is CASRMGLANYNEQFF. In DNA form, the CDR3 reads TGTGCCAGCAGAATGGGACTAGCGAACTACAATGAGCAGTTCTTC.

The CDR3 DNA is TGTGCCAGCAGTGACGAAGGACAGGGGGCGAATGAGCAGTTCTTC. Translation: CASSDEGQGANEQFF. The chain has TRBV2 and TRBJ2-1; 11 bases are shared with TRBD1. From germline, CDR1 is SNHLY and CDR2 FYNNEI. The trim removed 3 bases at V and 7 bases at J, leaving 5 bases unmatched. The length of the CDR3 is 15 residues.

This chain uses TRBV28 with TRBJ1-5, with D perhaps TRBD1 (5 bases). The CDR3 has 14 residues. The V and J ends lost 5 bases and 3 bases respectively, with 11 bases between them. CDR1 and CDR2 from the germline V gene are MDHEN and SYDVKM. CDR3 sequence reads: CASSPDSVNQPQHF. As DNA, the CDR3 is TGTGCCAGCAGTCCTGACAGCGTCAATCAGCCCCAGCATTTT.

The chain employs TRBV15 and TRBJ2-1; 12 nucleotides line up with TRBD2. After removal of 3 bases from V and 4 bases from J, the junction contained 7 bases not matched to a gene. The CDR3 has 17 amino acids. CDR1 and CDR2 from the germline V gene are LNHNV and YYDKDF (reference sequence). The DNA of the CDR3 is TGTGCCACCAGCAGGAACCCGACTAGCGGGAGTTACAATGAGCAGTTCTTC. Protein: CATSRNPTSGSYNEQFF.

V and J are TRBV5-1 and TRBJ2-1, with TRBD2 identical over 8 bases. The germline CDR1 and CDR2 sequences are SGHRS and YFSETQ. V was pared by 4 bases and J by 7 bases, with 10 bases of the junction left unmatched. This CDR3 has 15 residues. CDR3 amino acids: CASSSIPGLGNEQFF. In DNA, the CDR3 is TGCGCCAGCAGCAGTATACCGGGACTAGGGAATGAGCAGTTCTTC. The whole variable domain, filled in from reference TRBV5-1 and TRBJ2-1, reads KAGVTQTPRYLIKTRGQQVTLSCSPISGHRSVSWYQQTPGQGLQFLFEYFSETQRNKGNFPGRFSGRQFSNSRSEMNVSTLELGDSALYLCASSSIPGLGNEQFFGPGTRLTVL.

This rearrangement joins TRBV25-1 to TRBJ2-3; a possible D gene is TRBD1 (6 bases). CDR3 length equals 16 residues. The germline gives CDR1 MGHDK, CDR2 SYGVNS. V was shortened by 5 bases and J by 1 base, with 16 bases between the two germline ends. CDR3: CASSTTGGIGTDTQYF. CDR3 DNA: TGTGCCAGCAGTACGACAGGAGGAATTGGCACAGATACGCAGTATTTT.

This rearrangement joins TRBV25-1 to TRBJ2-3, with D maybe TRBD1 (6 bases). The germline V gene has CDR1 MGHDK and CDR2 SYGVNS. V was trimmed by 1 base and J by 6 bases, leaving 14 bases between them. The CDR3 extends over 15 amino acids. DNA of the CDR3: TGTGCCAGCAGTGAATGGAACAGGGTAACGGATACGCAGTATTTT. Its translation is CASSEWNRVTDTQYF.

This clone occurred once. The chain combines TRBV5-1 with TRBJ1-4, with D hard to call. The germline V gene has CDR1 SGHRS and CDR2 YFSETQ. Trimming removed 1 base from V and 3 bases from J, with 10 bases in between. The CDR3 contains 15 residues. The CDR3 spells CASSLMGAPNEKLFF. The CDR3 coding sequence is TGCGCCAGCAGCTTGATGGGAGCTCCTAATGAAAAACTGTTTTTT.

This chain joins TRBV28 and TRBJ1-4; D not resolved. Trimming removed 6 bases from V and 2 bases from J, with 4 bases in between. The CDR3 sequence is 12 residues long. CDR1 MDHEN and CDR2 SYDVKM come from the germline V gene. This chain's CDR3 is CASSRTNEKLFF. CDR3 in DNA: TGTGCCAGCAGCCGGACTAATGAAAAACTGTTTTTT.